The text below deals with one T cell receptor (beta chain). Antigen unknown. The donors, healthy adults who were HIV-negative, had experienced no recent acute infections or vaccinations. The data are from a study of shared clonotypes between healthy human individuals. General study findings and limits: Clonotypes shared by all four donors outscored non-shared clonotypes in generation probability. Larger estimated richness was generally recorded for naive subsets relative to memory subsets.

The method was immunoSEQ multiplex PCR; TCRdb's version includes in-frame clones alone and lacks a portion of them. The sample includes some 240,000 clones, over 50% of them seen just once. This clonotype was obtained from a man aged 25 to 40 in good health. The sequencing input was memory CD4+ T cells sorted from blood. The subset denotes: CD45RA-negative fraction.

The DNA of the CDR3 is TGCGCCAGCAGCCCAGGGTTTTACAATGAGCAGTTCTTC. Its protein is CASSPGFYNEQFF. The rearrangement joins TRBV10-1 to TRBJ2-1; D perhaps matches TRBD1 (5 bases). The CDR3 sequence is 13 residues long. V lost 6 bases and J lost 4, with 10 bases in between. CDR1 and CDR2 (germline): WNHNN, SYGVQD (reference sequence).